Below, 18 T cell receptor beta chains from the same sample are listed, as sequenced in a study of shared clonotypes between healthy human individuals. Produced via immunoSEQ multiplex PCR; TCRdb's table is partial and in-frame only. Of roughly 2.5 million clones listed, 90% to 95% are singletons. Material: naive CD4+ T cells sorted from blood. Subset specified: CD45RA+ positively selected. These receptors were obtained from a young man in good health.

The V and J genes are TRBV7-2 and TRBJ2-3, with D perhaps being TRBD1 or TRBD2 (5 bases each). This CDR3 comprises 13 residues. Germline CDR1 SGHTA, CDR2 FQGNSA. V was cut by 3 bases and J by 6 bases, with 10 bases left in between. CDR3 nucleotides: TGTGCCAGCAGCTTCCAGGGAGTTGATACGCAGTATTTT. It codes for CASSFQGVDTQYF.

Points on this clone: Other DNA sequences in this sample translate to the same CDR3. This chain joins TRBV29-1 and TRBJ1-5; D is perhaps TRBD1 (6 bases). Germline loops: CDR1 SQVTM, CDR2 ANQGSEA. V gave up 4 bases and J gave up 4 bases, with 8 bases separating them. The CDR3 has 12 residues. CDR3 coding DNA: TGCAGCGTTGGACAGGCAAATCAGCCCCAGCATTTT. This gives the protein CSVGQANQPQHF.

The gene calls are TRBV18 and TRBJ1-6; unclear D gene. The CDR3 has 15 residues. The V gene's germline CDR1 is KGHSH and CDR2 LQKENI. Trimming took 3 bases from V and 4 from J, leaving 10 bases between them. CDR3 coding DNA: TGTGCCAGCTCACCCACCCAACAGTATAATTCACCCCTCCACTTT. Its translation is CASSPTQQYNSPLHF.

The rearrangement links TRBV29-1 to TRBJ2-2, with D possibly matching TRBD2 (6 bases). Germline assignment: CDR1 SQVTM and CDR2 ANQGSEA. Trimming stripped 3 bases from V and 4 bases from J, with 12 bases between. The CDR3 loop spans 14 amino acids. DNA of the CDR3: TGCAGCGTTGAGGAATCCGGGGGCACCGGGGAGCTGTTTTTT. It translates to CSVEESGGTGELFF.

This sequence joins TRBV9 and TRBJ2-3, with D perhaps matching TRBD2 (5 bases). V dropped 0 bases and J dropped 2 bases, with 13 bases sitting between them. Germline V gene data show CDR1 as SGDLS and CDR2 as YYNGEE. CDR3 length: 16 amino acids. The CDR3: CASSVGAGVDTDTQYF. CDR3 in DNA: TGTGCCAGCAGCGTAGGGGCGGGCGTCGACACAGATACGCAGTATTTT.

The rearrangement joins TRBV30 to TRBJ2-1, with TRBD1 as a possible D gene (5 bases). Germline CDR1 GTSNPN, CDR2 SVGIG (reference sequence). The CDR3 has 15 amino acids. Between the trimmed V and J ends, which lost 4 bases and 5 bases, there was a span of 18 bases. Here the CDR3 reads CAWTPLVAGNNEQFF. The CDR3 DNA is TGTGCCTGGACCCCTCTCGTTGCAGGGAACAATGAGCAGTTCTTC.

The chain recombines TRBV6-6 with TRBJ1-1; no firm D call. The CDR3 runs 14 residues. Looked up from germline, CDR1 is MNHNY and CDR2 is SVGAGI (reference sequence). V dropped 7 bases and J dropped 5 bases, with 17 bases sitting between them. The DNA of the CDR3 is TGTGCCAGCACCCGAGGATCAGCGGCAACTGAAGCTTTCTTT. Translation: CASTRGSAATEAFF.

With respect to this clone: Other DNA sequences within the sample encode an identical CDR3. V and J are TRBV10-3 and TRBJ1-3, with unresolved D. CDR1 and CDR2 (germline): ENHRY, SYGVKD. This CDR3 region has 11 residues. V was pared by 4 bases and J by 3 bases, with 1 base between. This chain's CDR3 is CAISVGNTIYF. The DNA for the CDR3 is TGTGCCATCAGTGTTGGAAACACCATATATTTT.

The chain links TRBV10-3 to TRBJ2-5; D is perhaps TRBD1 (5 bases). CDR1 is ENHRY and CDR2 is SYGVKD in the germline V gene. The CDR3 sequence is 15 residues long. With 3 bases removed from V and 3 bases from J, the gap between germline ends came to 14 bases. CDR3 in amino acids: CAISEGPQEKETQYF. Written as DNA, the CDR3 is TGTGCCATCAGTGAAGGGCCACAGGAAAAAGAGACCCAGTACTTC.

This rearrangement joins TRBV5-1 to TRBJ2-7; TRBD2 aligns across 10 bases. The CDR3 extends over 14 amino acids. The germline CDR1 and CDR2 sequences are SGHRS and YFSETQ. Losses at the gene ends were 4 bases for V and 4 bases for J; bases not matched to a gene: 5. CDR3: CASSASGSGYEQYF. The CDR3 region has the DNA TGCGCCAGCAGCGCTAGCGGGAGCGGTTACGAGCAGTACTTC.

This chain connects TRBV7-2 to TRBJ2-5, with a weak D call TRBD2 (5 bases). Trimming took 4 bases from V and 5 from J, leaving 14 bases between them. CDR3 length: 14 residues. Germline-derived CDR1 and CDR2 are SGHTA and FQGNSA. The CDR3 loop reads CASSSPPGMETQYF. CDR3 nucleotides: TGTGCCAGCAGCTCCCCCCCCGGGATGGAGACCCAGTACTTC.

The V and J genes are TRBV5-4 and TRBJ2-7, with D tentatively TRBD1 or TRBD2 (6 bases each). Germline CDR1 is SGHNT and CDR2 is YYREEE (reference sequence). V was clipped by 1 base and J by 6 bases, with 17 bases between them. The CDR3 length is 15 residues. This chain's CDR3 is CASSLPGARGSEQYF. For the CDR3, the DNA is TGTGCCAGCAGCTTGCCGGGGGCAAGAGGGTCCGAGCAGTACTTC.

The chain recombines TRBV4-1 with TRBJ1-2; 9 bases are a match to TRBD1. V gave up 1 base and J gave up 0 bases; unmatched junction bases: 3. Germline loops: CDR1 MGHRA, CDR2 YSYEKL. CDR3 length: 16 amino acids. CDR3 protein: CASSQVGQGTNYGYTF. The DNA for the CDR3 is TGCGCCAGCAGCCAAGTAGGACAGGGGACTAACTATGGCTACACCTTC.

Details on this clone: The same CDR3 can be traced to other DNA sequences in this sample. This chain uses TRBV5-1 with TRBJ2-5; D remains ambiguous. This CDR3 contains 13 residues. V was clipped by 4 bases and J by 1 base, with 8 bases between them. Germline V gives CDR1 SGHRS, CDR2 YFSETQ. CDR3 coding DNA: TGCGCCAGCAGCCTGCTAGGCCAAGAGACCCAGTACTTC. Translation: CASSLLGQETQYF.

Comment on this clone: Other DNA sequences in this sample translate to the same CDR3. The DNA for the CDR3 is TGTGCCAGCAGCTTGGCGGGGGGTGGGGAAAAACTGTTTTTT. It encodes CASSLAGGGEKLFF. The chain has TRBV5-4 and TRBJ1-4, with TRBD1 as a possible D gene (5 bases). Trimming removed 0 bases at V and 8 bases at J, with 11 bases between. There are 14 residues in the CDR3. Germline CDR1 is SGHNT and CDR2 is YYREEE (reference sequence).

The chain carries TRBV25-1 and TRBJ2-3, with a weak D call TRBD1 (5 bases). Trimming removed 7 bases from V and 2 bases from J, with 10 bases in between. The CDR3 runs 13 residues. Germline V gene lookup returns CDR1 MGHDK and CDR2 SYGVNS. CDR3 sequence: CASMWGLTDTQYF. The CDR3 region has the DNA TGTGCCAGCATGTGGGGCCTCACAGATACGCAGTATTTT.

The rearrangement uses TRBV7-9 and TRBJ1-2; 8 nucleotides agree with TRBD1. Germline V gene data show CDR1 as SEHNR and CDR2 as FQNEAQ (reference sequence). Trimming at V came to 1 base and at J to 8 bases, leaving 12 bases not matched to a gene. The CDR3 totals 16 residues. In DNA, the CDR3 is TGTGCCAGCAGCTTAGGGATCCCAGGGGGCGCGGAGGGCTACACCTTC. Its protein is CASSLGIPGGAEGYTF.

This chain uses TRBV6-6 with TRBJ1-5; D is uncertain. This CDR3 is built from 13 residues. Looked up from germline, CDR1 is MNHNY and CDR2 is SVGAGI (reference sequence). V shed 6 bases and J shed 5 bases, with 11 bases lying between them. This CDR3 reads CASRATWDQPQHF. CDR3 sequence (DNA): TGTGCCAGCAGGGCCACTTGGGATCAGCCCCAGCATTTT.